This TCR beta chain was obtained from a study of Graves' ophthalmopathy and Graves' hyperthyroidism (dated by TCRdb to the late 2010s). For the wider study: Peripheral blood was collected before any treatment was given, at the time of initial diagnosis. The study used TCR beta repertoire signatures to distinguish Graves' ophthalmopathy from Graves' hyperthyroidism and to predict progression to ophthalmopathy. In total, 135 blood samples were TCR-sequenced: 40 to 45 ophthalmopathy, roughly 80 hyperthyroidism and some 17 hyperthyroidism-to-ophthalmopathy patients. A discovery set of about a hundred patients (approximately 45 ophthalmopathy, about 59 stable hyperthyroidism) was enrolled to explore V-J signatures distinguishing ophthalmopathy from hyperthyroidism. An independent validation cohort comprised roughly 20 hyperthyroidism patients and 17 patients who later progressed from hyperthyroidism to ophthalmopathy. In five or six hyperthyroidism patients, the T-cell repertoires found in thyroid tissue were compared with those found in blood. Following sampling, methimazole starting at 30 mg daily was administered to hyperthyroidism patients, and high-dose intravenous methylprednisolone was administered to ophthalmopathy patients. Study-level results and caveats: Ophthalmopathy was separated from stable hyperthyroidism by the 13-signature model with roughly 87% sensitivity and about 81% specificity in cross-validation and with 80%/75% in the test set. Most expanded thyroid clonotypes with a frequency above 0.001 also appeared in blood, which suggests that blood repertoires may reflect the immune response in the thyroid. No statistical method was used to predetermine the sample size, and group allocation was not hidden from the investigators. In validation, the model predicted ophthalmopathy progression with less than 71% sensitivity and 72.22% specificity; eleven to twelve predicted patients were CT-confirmed with GO in a median of about 6.2 months.

At least ten counts were recorded for this clonotype. It lacks a known antigen. The sample holds no much larger clone one base away, and base qualities are not on file. The ophthalmopathy patients had moderately to severely active disease, with a Clinical Activity Score of 3 or higher, a NOSPECS grade of 4 or higher, and a disease duration of less than 3 months. Patients were excluded if they had other autoimmune diseases, uncontrolled infections, pregnancy or lactation. Diagnosis was based on clinical symptoms, serum thyroxine, TRAb, thyroid ultrasound and orbital computed tomography. Ficoll-Paque density gradient centrifugation was used to isolate PBMCs from under 11 ml of fresh peripheral blood. Total RNA was extracted using Trizol reagent, and RNA quality was checked on an Agilent 2100 Bioanalyzer. TCR beta CDR3 regions were amplified from RNA transcripts for repertoire sequencing. A first-round RT-PCR used HTBI primers with the Qiagen OneStep RT-PCR kit, followed by a second-round multiplex PCR, size selection and purification. Sequencing of the libraries was carried out on an Illumina HiSeq2000 in paired-end mode with 100 bp reads. As for the original processing: SOAPnuke was used to process the reads, throwing out any read that had adapters, had uncalled bases, had a mean Phred below 15, or lacked an exact constant-primer or identifier match. High-quality paired reads were merged with COPE v1.2.5. Clonotypes were defined as unique nucleotide sequences and were aligned to IMGT TRB V, D and J references using MiTCR v1.1. Analysis was restricted to V-J combinations with a frequency above 0.0001, which covered 98% to 99.2% of repertoires. For each V-J combination, a TCR clonal expansion and chaos score was defined as F50 clonal expansion divided by the chaos observed in the TCRdist matrix. Welch's t-statistics and random forest were used to reduce features to about a dozen V-J combinations, which were fed into a naive Bayes classifier. Thyroid-blood repertoire similarity was quantified with the Morisita-Horn index. The raw public reads went through TCRdb reprocessing: fastp at Q25, MiXCR clone calling, in-frame beta chains kept. Each CDR3 protein appears once, grouped with its most common genes and DNA. None of the V and J calls come from the authors' own analysis; TCRdb made them. The sample table shows approximately 330,000 distinct CDR3 sequences, and around a sixth are seen once. More than 9% of the sample lies in the top ten.

V is pared back by 4 bases and J by 5 bases, with 8 bases lying between the germline termini. CDR1 is given as LNHDA and CDR2 as SQIVND, both from the germline V gene (reference sequence). Spanning cysteine to phenylalanine, the CDR3 consists of 12 amino acids. CDR3 DNA is the only sequence kept; it has 36 bases, read in frame from the first base. The chain uses TRBV19 and TRBJ1-1; the D gene is unclear. The sample taken for sequencing was peripheral blood. This receptor was identified in an adult man with Graves' ophthalmopathy. The CDR3 reads as follows: CASSTDRTEAFF. The sequenced DNA is TGTGCCAGTAGTACTGATCGGACTGAAGCTTTCTTT.